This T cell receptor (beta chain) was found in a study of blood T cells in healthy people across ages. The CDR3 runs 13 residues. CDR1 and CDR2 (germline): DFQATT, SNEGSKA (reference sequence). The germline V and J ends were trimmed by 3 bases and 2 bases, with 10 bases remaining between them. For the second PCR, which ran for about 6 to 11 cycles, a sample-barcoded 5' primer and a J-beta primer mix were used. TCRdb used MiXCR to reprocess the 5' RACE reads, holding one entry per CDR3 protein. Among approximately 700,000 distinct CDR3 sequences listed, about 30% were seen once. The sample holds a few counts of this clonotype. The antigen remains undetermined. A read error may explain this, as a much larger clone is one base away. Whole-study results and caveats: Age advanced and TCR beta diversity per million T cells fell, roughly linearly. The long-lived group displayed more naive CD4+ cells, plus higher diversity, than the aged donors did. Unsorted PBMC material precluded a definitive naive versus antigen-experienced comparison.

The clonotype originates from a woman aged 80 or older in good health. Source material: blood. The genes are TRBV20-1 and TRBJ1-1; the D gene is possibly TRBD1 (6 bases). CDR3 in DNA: TGCAGTGCTAGGCACAGGGACAACACTGAAGCTTTCTTT. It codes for CSARHRDNTEAFF.